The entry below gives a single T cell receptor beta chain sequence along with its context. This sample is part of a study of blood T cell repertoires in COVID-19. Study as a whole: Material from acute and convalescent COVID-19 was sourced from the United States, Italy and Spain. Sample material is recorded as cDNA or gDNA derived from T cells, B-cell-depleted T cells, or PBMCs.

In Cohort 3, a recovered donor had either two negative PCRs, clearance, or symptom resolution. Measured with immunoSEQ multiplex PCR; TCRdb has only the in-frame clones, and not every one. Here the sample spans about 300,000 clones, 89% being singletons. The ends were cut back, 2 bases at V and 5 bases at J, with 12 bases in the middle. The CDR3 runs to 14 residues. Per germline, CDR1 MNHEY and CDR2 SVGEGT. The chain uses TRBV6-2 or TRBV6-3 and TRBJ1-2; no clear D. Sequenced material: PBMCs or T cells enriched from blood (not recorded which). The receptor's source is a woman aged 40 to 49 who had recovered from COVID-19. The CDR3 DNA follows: TGTGCCAGCAGTTACAGGGAAGAGGGATATGGCTACACCTTC. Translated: CASSYREEGYGYTF.